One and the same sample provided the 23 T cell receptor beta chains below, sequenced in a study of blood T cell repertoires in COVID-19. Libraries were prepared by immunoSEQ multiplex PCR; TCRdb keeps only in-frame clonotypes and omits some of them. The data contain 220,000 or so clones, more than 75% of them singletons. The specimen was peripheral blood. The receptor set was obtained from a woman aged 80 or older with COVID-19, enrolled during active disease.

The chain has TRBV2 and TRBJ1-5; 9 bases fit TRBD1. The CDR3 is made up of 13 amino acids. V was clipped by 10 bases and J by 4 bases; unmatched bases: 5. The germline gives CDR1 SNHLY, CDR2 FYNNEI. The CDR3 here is CAITGTGNQPQHF. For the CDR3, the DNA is TGTGCCATTACCGGGACAGGGAATCAGCCCCAGCATTTT.

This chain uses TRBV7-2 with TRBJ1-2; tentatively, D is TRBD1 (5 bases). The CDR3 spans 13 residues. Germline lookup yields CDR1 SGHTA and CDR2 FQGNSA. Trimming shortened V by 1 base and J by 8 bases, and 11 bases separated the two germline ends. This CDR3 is CASSLVRQRGYTF. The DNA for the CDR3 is TGTGCCAGCAGCTTAGTCCGACAGAGGGGCTACACCTTC.

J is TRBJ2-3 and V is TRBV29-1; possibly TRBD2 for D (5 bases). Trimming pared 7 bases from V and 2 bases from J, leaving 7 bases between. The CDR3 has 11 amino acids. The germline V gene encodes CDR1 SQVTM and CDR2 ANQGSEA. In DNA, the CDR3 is TGCAGCGGGGAGAACACAGATACGCAGTATTTT. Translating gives CSGENTDTQYF.

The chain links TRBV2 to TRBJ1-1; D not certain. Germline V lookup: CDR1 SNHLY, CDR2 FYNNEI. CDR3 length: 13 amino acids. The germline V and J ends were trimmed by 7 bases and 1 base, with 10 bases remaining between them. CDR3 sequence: CASTGVGNTEAFF. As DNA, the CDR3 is TGTGCCAGCACGGGAGTCGGGAACACTGAAGCTTTCTTT.

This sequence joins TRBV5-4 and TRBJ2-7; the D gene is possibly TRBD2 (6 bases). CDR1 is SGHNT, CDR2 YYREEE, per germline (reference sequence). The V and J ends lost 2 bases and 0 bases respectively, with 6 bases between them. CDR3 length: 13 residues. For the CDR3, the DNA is TGTGCCAGCAGCTTAGCGGGCTCCTACGAGCAGTACTTC. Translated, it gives CASSLAGSYEQYF.

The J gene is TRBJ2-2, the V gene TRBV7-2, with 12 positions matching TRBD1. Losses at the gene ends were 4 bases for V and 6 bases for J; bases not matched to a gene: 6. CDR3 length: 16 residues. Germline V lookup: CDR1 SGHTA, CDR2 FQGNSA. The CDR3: CASSSSGTGGAGELFF. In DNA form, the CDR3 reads TGTGCCAGCAGCTCCTCCGGGACAGGGGGCGCCGGGGAGCTGTTTTTT.

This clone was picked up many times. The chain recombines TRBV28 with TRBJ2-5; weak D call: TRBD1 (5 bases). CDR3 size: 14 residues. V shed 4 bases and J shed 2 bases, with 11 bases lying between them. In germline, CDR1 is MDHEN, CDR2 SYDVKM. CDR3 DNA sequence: TGTGCCAGCAGTTCCTGGACACATCAAGAGACCCAGTACTTC. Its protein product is CASSSWTHQETQYF.

CDR3 DNA sequence: TGTGCCAGCAGCTTAGTGGAGTCTCAGCCCCAGCATTTT. As protein: CASSLVESQPQHF. This chain links TRBV7-2 with TRBJ1-5; D unresolved. This CDR3 region has 13 residues. Deletions cut 1 base from V and 6 bases from J, with 7 bases between. Germline V CDR1 and CDR2: SGHTA, FQGNSA.

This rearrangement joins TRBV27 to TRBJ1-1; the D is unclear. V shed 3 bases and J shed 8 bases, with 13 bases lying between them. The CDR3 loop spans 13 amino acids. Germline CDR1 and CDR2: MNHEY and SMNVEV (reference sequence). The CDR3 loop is CASSFRTRGEAFF. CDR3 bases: TGTGCCAGCAGTTTTAGGACCCGCGGGGAAGCTTTCTTT.

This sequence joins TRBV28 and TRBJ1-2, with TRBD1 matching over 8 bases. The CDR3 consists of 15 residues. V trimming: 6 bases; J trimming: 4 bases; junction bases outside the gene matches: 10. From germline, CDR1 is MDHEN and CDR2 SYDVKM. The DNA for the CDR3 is TGTGCCAGCAGACGGGGAGGGACAGGAACCTATGGCTACACCTTC. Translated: CASRRGGTGTYGYTF.

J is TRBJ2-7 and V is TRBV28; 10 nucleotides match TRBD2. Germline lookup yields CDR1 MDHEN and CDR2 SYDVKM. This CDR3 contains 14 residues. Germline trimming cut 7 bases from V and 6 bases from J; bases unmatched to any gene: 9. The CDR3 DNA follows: TGTGCCAGCACTCCTAGCGGGAGAACGGGCGAGCAGTACTTC. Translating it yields CASTPSGRTGEQYF.

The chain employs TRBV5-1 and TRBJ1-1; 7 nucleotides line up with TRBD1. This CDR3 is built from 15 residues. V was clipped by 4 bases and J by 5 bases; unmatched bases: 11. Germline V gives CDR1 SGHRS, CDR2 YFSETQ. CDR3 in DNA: TGCGCCAGCAGCCTCAGGGGGTGGGAAGGAACTGAAGCTTTCTTT. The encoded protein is CASSLRGWEGTEAFF.

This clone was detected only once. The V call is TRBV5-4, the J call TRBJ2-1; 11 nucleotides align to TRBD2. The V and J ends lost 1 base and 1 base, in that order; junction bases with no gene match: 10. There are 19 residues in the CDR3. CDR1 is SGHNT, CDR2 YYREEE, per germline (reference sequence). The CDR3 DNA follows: TGTGCCAGCAGCTTGAGAGGATGGGGGACTAGCGGTTCCTACAATGAGCAGTTCTTC. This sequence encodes CASSLRGWGTSGSYNEQFF. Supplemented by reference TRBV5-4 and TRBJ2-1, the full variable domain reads ETGVTQSPTHLIKTRGQQVTLRCSSQSGHNTVSWYQQALGQGPQFIFQYYREEENGRGNFPPRFSGLQFPNYSSELNVNALELDDSALYLCASSLRGWGTSGSYNEQFFGPGTRLTVL.

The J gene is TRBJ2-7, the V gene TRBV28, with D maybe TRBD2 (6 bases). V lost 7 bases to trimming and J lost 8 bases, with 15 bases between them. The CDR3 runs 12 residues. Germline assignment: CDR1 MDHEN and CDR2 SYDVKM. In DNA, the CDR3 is TGTGCCAGCACGGCGGGAACTCGTCAGCAGTACTTC. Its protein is CASTAGTRQQYF.

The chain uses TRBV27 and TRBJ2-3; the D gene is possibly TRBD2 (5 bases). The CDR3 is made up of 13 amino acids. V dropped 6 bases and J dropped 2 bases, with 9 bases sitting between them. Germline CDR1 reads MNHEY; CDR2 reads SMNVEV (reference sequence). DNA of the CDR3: TGTGCCAGCAGACTAGGGCTCACAGATACGCAGTATTTT. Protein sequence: CASRLGLTDTQYF.

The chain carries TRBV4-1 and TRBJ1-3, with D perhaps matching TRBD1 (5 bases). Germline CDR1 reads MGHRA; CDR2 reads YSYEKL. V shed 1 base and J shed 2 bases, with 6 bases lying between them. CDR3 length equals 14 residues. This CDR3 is CASSQGTTGNTIYF. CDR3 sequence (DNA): TGCGCCAGCAGCCAAGGGACAACTGGAAACACCATATATTTT.

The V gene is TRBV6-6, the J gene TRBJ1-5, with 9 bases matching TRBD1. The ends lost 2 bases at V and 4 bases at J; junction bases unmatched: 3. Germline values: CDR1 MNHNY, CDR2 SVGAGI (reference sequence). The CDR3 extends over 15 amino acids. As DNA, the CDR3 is TGTGCCAGCAGTTACGAAGGACAGGGGAATCAGCCCCAGCATTTT. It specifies CASSYEGQGNQPQHF.

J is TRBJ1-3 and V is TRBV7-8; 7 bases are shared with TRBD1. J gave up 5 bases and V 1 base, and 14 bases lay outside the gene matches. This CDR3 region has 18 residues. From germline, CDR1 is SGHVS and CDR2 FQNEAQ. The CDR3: CASSLGGRWGQRRNTIYF. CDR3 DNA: TGTGCCAGCAGCTTAGGTGGCAGGTGGGGACAGCGGAGAAACACCATATATTTT.

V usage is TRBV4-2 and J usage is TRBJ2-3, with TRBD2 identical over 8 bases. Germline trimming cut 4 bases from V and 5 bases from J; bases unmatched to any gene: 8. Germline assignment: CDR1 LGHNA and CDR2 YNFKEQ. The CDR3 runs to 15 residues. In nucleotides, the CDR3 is TGTGCCAGCAGCCCCCAAAGGCTAGCGGGAGATACGCAGTATTTT. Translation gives CASSPQRLAGDTQYF.

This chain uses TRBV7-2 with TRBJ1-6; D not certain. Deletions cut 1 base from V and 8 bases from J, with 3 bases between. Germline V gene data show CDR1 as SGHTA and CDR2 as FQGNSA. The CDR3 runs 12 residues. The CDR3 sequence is CASSLVYSPLHF. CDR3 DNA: TGTGCCAGCAGCTTAGTCTATTCACCCCTCCACTTT.

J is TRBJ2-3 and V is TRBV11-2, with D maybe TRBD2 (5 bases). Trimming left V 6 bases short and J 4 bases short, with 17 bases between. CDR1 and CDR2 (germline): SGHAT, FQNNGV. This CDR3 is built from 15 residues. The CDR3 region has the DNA TGTGCCAGCAGACCCTGGACTCCCCTGGCAGATACGCAGTATTTT. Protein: CASRPWTPLADTQYF.

The CDR3, as DNA: TGTGCCAGCAGCTTGAGACCCACTAATGACTACACCTTC. Translation: CASSLRPTNDYTF. The chain recombines TRBV5-6 with TRBJ1-2; no definite D call. Trimming shortened V by 1 base and J by 10 bases, and 14 bases separated the two germline ends. The CDR3 contains 13 residues. Germline CDR1 SGHDT, CDR2 YYEEEE.

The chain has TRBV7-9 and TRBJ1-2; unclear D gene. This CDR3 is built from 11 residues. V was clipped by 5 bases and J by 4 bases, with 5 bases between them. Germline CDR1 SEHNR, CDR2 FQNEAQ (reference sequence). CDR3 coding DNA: TGTGCCAGCAGCCCCCTCTATGGCTACACCTTC. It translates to CASSPLYGYTF.